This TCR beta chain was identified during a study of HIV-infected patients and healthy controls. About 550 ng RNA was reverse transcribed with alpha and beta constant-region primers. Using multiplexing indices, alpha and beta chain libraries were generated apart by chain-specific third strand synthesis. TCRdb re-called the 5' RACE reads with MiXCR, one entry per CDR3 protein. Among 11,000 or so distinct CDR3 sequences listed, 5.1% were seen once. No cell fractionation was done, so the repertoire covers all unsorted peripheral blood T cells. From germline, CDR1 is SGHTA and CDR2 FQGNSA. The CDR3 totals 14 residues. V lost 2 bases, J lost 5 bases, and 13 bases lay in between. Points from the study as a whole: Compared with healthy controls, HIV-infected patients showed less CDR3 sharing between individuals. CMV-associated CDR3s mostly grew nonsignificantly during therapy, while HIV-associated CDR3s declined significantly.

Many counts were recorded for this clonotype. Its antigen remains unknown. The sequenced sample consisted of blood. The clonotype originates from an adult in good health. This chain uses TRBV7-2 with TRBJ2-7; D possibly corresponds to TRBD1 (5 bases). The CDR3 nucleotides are TGTGCCAGCAGCTTATTTGGGGCCGCTCACGAGCAGTACTTC. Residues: CASSLFGAAHEQYF. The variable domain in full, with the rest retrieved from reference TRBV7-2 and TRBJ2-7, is GAGVSQSPSNKVTEKGKDVELRCDPISGHTALYWYRQSLGQGLEFLIYFQGNSAPDKSGLPSDRFSAERTGGSVSTLTIQRTQQEDSAVYLCASSLFGAAHEQYFGPGTRLTVT.